The rows below give T cell receptor beta chains drawn from one sample of a study of T-cell memory formation after mild COVID-19. MiXCR was run by TCRdb on the 5' RACE reads, yielding one entry per CDR3 protein. The sample holds 550,000 to 650,000 distinct CDR3 sequences, about 18% seen once. The sequenced sample was PBMCs or a T cell subset sorted from them (not recorded which). Receptors were obtained from an adult woman who had mild COVID-19 (a few samples of this study predate the infection). Cell type and time point are not known. Both conserved end residues are part of each CDR3. Fields, in order: CDR3 protein, CDR3 DNA, J gene, D gene, V gene, clone size. The D gene is left open where the match is weak. Not every row has a clone size; where given, it reads once, few, many or a size class.

CDR3 protein: CASDRTENTEAFF; CDR3 DNA: TGTGCCAGCGATAGGACGGAGAACACTGAAGCTTTCTTT; J gene: TRBJ1-1; D gene: -; V gene: TRBV6-1; clone size: few
CDR3 protein: CASSLSADRTGELFF; CDR3 DNA: TGCGCCAGCAGCTTATCGGCGGACAGAACAGGGGAGCTGTTTTTT; J gene: TRBJ2-2; D gene: -; V gene: TRBV5-1; clone size: few
CDR3 protein: CASSLEVVNTEAFF; CDR3 DNA: TGTGCCAGCAGCTTAGAGGTGGTGAACACTGAAGCTTTCTTT; J gene: TRBJ1-1; D gene: -; V gene: TRBV7-9; clone size: few
CDR3 protein: CASSQTRLAVYNEQFF; CDR3 DNA: TGTGCCAGCAGCCAGACGAGGCTAGCGGTGTACAATGAGCAGTTCTTC; J gene: TRBJ2-1; D gene: TRBD2; V gene: TRBV12-3/TRBV12-4; clone size: few
CDR3 protein: CASSSTGTGYEQYF; CDR3 DNA: TGCGCCAGCAGCTCGACCGGGACTGGCTACGAGCAGTACTTC; J gene: TRBJ2-7; D gene: -; V gene: TRBV5-1; clone size: few
CDR3 protein: CASSSQGNTQYF; CDR3 DNA: TGTGCCAGCAGCTCACAGGGGAATACGCAGTATTTT; J gene: TRBJ2-3; D gene: TRBD1; V gene: TRBV7-9; clone size: few
CDR3 protein: CASRFTGLAGGANYNEQFF; CDR3 DNA: TGCGCCAGCAGATTCACGGGACTAGCGGGGGGTGCGAACTACAATGAGCAGTTCTTC; J gene: TRBJ2-1; D gene: TRBD2; V gene: TRBV4-1; clone size: -
CDR3 protein: CASSPADRSSYEQYF; CDR3 DNA: TGTGCCAGCTCACCTGCGGACAGGTCTTCCTACGAGCAGTACTTC; J gene: TRBJ2-7; D gene: TRBD1; V gene: TRBV18; clone size: -
CDR3 protein: CATSDGLAGRRKAGELFF; CDR3 DNA: TGTGCCACCAGCGACGGACTAGCGGGTCGACGAAAGGCCGGGGAGCTGTTTTTT; J gene: TRBJ2-2; D gene: TRBD2; V gene: TRBV15; clone size: few
CDR3 protein: CASSLLLRGGNNEQFF; CDR3 DNA: TGCGCCAGCAGCTTGTTATTGCGTGGTGGGAACAATGAGCAGTTCTTC; J gene: TRBJ2-1; D gene: -; V gene: TRBV5-1; clone size: few
CDR3 protein: CASSPVGVGGNTIYF; CDR3 DNA: TGTGCCAGCAGTCCCGTCGGGGTAGGTGGAAACACCATATATTTT; J gene: TRBJ1-3; D gene: -; V gene: TRBV12-3/TRBV12-4; clone size: few
CDR3 protein: CATGGVRRTQPQHF; CDR3 DNA: TGTGCCACCGGAGGAGTTCGCCGCACTCAGCCCCAGCATTTT; J gene: TRBJ1-5; D gene: -; V gene: TRBV15; clone size: -
CDR3 protein: CASSQGSIGELFF; CDR3 DNA: TGTGCCAGCAGCCAAGGTTCAATCGGGGAGCTGTTTTTT; J gene: TRBJ2-2; D gene: -; V gene: TRBV3-1; clone size: -
CDR3 protein: CAWSVAGQNQPQHF; CDR3 DNA: TGTGCCTGGAGTGTAGCAGGGCAGAATCAGCCCCAGCATTTT; J gene: TRBJ1-5; D gene: -; V gene: TRBV30; clone size: -
CDR3 protein: CASSSGIAVSDEQFF; CDR3 DNA: TGTGCCAGCAGCTCTGGAATAGCAGTGTCCGATGAGCAGTTCTTC; J gene: TRBJ2-1; D gene: -; V gene: TRBV14; clone size: few
CDR3 protein: CASSFAQGKWEQYF; CDR3 DNA: TGTGCCAGCAGCTTTGCCCAGGGGAAGTGGGAGCAGTACTTC; J gene: TRBJ2-7; D gene: -; V gene: TRBV5-6; clone size: -
CDR3 protein: CASSLARGVSNQETQYF; CDR3 DNA: TGTGCCAGCAGCTTAGCCAGGGGCGTTTCTAACCAAGAGACCCAGTACTTC; J gene: TRBJ2-5; D gene: -; V gene: TRBV7-9; clone size: -
CDR3 protein: CASSLSGSFSYNEQFF; CDR3 DNA: TGTGCCAGCAGCTTAAGCGGGAGCTTCTCCTACAATGAGCAGTTCTTC; J gene: TRBJ2-1; D gene: TRBD2; V gene: TRBV7-2; clone size: -
CDR3 protein: CASSWGWGPTDTQYF; CDR3 DNA: TGCGCCAGCAGTTGGGGTTGGGGGCCCACAGATACGCAGTATTTT; J gene: TRBJ2-3; D gene: -; V gene: TRBV10-2; clone size: -
CDR3 protein: CASSRDSSGANVLTF; CDR3 DNA: TGTGCCAGCAGTCGGGACAGCTCTGGGGCCAACGTCCTGACTTTC; J gene: TRBJ2-6; D gene: TRBD1; V gene: TRBV12-3/TRBV12-4; clone size: many
CDR3 protein: CAISESRLDTQYF; CDR3 DNA: TGTGCCATCAGTGAGTCCCGGCTAGATACGCAGTATTTT; J gene: TRBJ2-3; D gene: -; V gene: TRBV10-3; clone size: few